The T cell receptor beta chain under discussion was sequenced for a study of vaccination and CD4 T cells after COVID-19. Regarding this clonotype: The antigen remains undetermined.

At the Johns Hopkins FTIC core, DNA taken from cultured CD4+ T cells was sequenced by way of the Oncomine TCR Beta short-read assay. A single record per CDR3 protein comes from TCRdb applying MiXCR to the PCR reads. The data contain 15,000 or so distinct CDR3 sequences, over 65% of them singletons. The treatment is: roughly 10-day PBMC culture with coronavirus spike peptide pools or control peptides (ViraFEST assay). Trimming took off 3 bases at V and 0 bases at J, with 16 bases between the two ends. Germline CDR1 and CDR2: DFQATT and SNEGSKA (reference sequence). The CDR3 is 16 residues long. The receptor comes from a human donor who had recovered from COVID-19. Source material: CD4+ T cells from blood, cultured in vitro. This chain joins TRBV20-1 and TRBJ2-3, with D unresolved. CDR3 sequence: CSARIGVGPSTDTQYF. CDR3 nucleotide sequence: TGCAGTGCTAGGATTGGGGTAGGTCCTAGCACAGATACGCAGTATTTT.